Following are 30 T cell receptor delta chains from one sample sequenced in a study of Vδ1+ human thymocytes. Study findings and constraints: Thymic TRG and TRD repertoires appeared highly polyclonal.

Sequences come from RNA converted to cDNA by reverse transcription. CDR3 amplicons came from multiplex PCR with pooled V-gene forward and constant-region reverse primers. With CATT, TCRdb re-called clones from the multiplex PCR reads. The sample carries around 76,000 delta-chain clones, 30% to 45% recorded once. No antigen is known for these receptors. Sequencing was carried out using Vdelta1+ gamma-delta thymocytes from the thymus. Described subset: FACS-sorted CD3+ TCRalphabeta- TCRVdelta1+ TCRVdelta2- thymocytes. These receptors all come from a boy younger than two who had congenital heart surgery.

V and J are TRDV1 and TRDJ1; D gene uncertain. CDR1 TSWWSYY and CDR2 QGS come from the germline V gene. CDR3 size: 19 residues. Trimming took off 0 bases at V and 0 bases at J, with 20 bases between the two ends. The CDR3 DNA reads as TGTGCTCTTGGGGAACTCCCACGACACAGGGCTGCGTACACCGATAAACTCATCTTT. Its translation is CALGELPRHRAAYTDKLIF.

This clone is categorized as medium-sized. The V gene is TRDV2, the J gene TRDJ1; possible D gene TRDD3, 6 bases. V dropped 0 bases and J dropped 0 bases, with 19 bases sitting between them. Germline V lookup: CDR1 GEAIGNYY, CDR2 EKD. The CDR3 loop spans 18 amino acids. The CDR3 spells CACDTGSRDTRYTDKLIF. In DNA form, the CDR3 reads TGTGCCTGTGACACCGGCTCCCGCGATACGCGCTACACCGATAAACTCATCTTT.

The rearrangement uses TRDV1 and TRDJ1; 9 bases line up with TRDD3. This CDR3 comprises 18 residues. Germline V CDR1 and CDR2: TSWWSYY, QGS. V dropped 1 base and J dropped 2; count of bases not matched to a gene: 11. The chain's CDR3 is CALGEPRGDTRRTDKLIF. The DNA for the CDR3 is TGTGCTCTTGGGGAACCACGAGGGGATACGCGTCGGACCGATAAACTCATCTTT.

The chain couples TRDV1 to TRDJ1, with D possibly matching TRDD2 (6 bases). V was shortened by 0 bases and J by 1 base, with 18 bases between the two germline ends. The germline gives CDR1 TSWWSYY, CDR2 QGS. This CDR3 has 18 residues. The CDR3 reads CALGELRPTLVRTDKLIF. CDR3 nucleotides: TGTGCTCTTGGGGAACTGCGTCCTACCCTCGTACGCACCGATAAACTCATCTTT.

This rearrangement joins TRDV1 to TRDJ1; 8 bases are shared with TRDD3. This CDR3 is 21 amino acids long. V trimming: 1 base; J trimming: 9 bases; junction bases outside the gene matches: 28. Germline V CDR1 and CDR2: TSWWSYY, QGS. CDR3 sequence: CALGEPFPIPGGDIYPSELIF. The CDR3 DNA reads TGTGCTCTTGGGGAACCCTTCCCGATCCCTGGGGGAGATATCTACCCCTCTGAACTCATCTTT.

The rearrangement links TRDV1 to TRDJ1, with D perhaps matching TRDD2 or TRDD3 (5 bases each). Trimming stripped 1 base from V and 0 bases from J, with 24 bases between. This CDR3 spans 20 amino acids. CDR1 is TSWWSYY and CDR2 is QGS in the germline V gene. The CDR3 spells CALGEHLLAGPLRYTDKLIF. The CDR3 DNA is TGTGCTCTTGGGGAACACCTACTCGCTGGGCCCCTACGGTACACCGATAAACTCATCTTT.

In this sample, this clone is medium-sized. This sample also contains other DNA sequences that code for the same CDR3. The chain joins TRDV2 to TRDJ1; D gene ambiguous. The CDR3 totals 10 residues. Germline lookup yields CDR1 GEAIGNYY and CDR2 EKD. Trimming cost V 0 bases and J 12 bases, with 7 bases left between them. CDR3 in amino acids: CACDTEEIIF. For the CDR3, the DNA is TGTGCCTGTGACACCGAGGAAATCATCTTT.

The rearrangement links TRDV1 to TRDJ1; 12 bases fit TRDD3. Germline V gives CDR1 TSWWSYY, CDR2 QGS. The CDR3 sequence is 24 residues long. After removal of 5 bases from V and 0 bases from J, the junction contained 28 bases not matched to a gene. The CDR3 loop is CALGNRQRILRRTGGYPYTDKLIF. CDR3 DNA: TGTGCTCTTGGGAACCGGCAGAGGATCTTAAGGCGAACTGGGGGATACCCGTACACCGATAAACTCATCTTT.

As to this clone: A much larger clone sits a single nucleotide away, making a read error possible. The chain joins TRDV2 to TRDJ1; unclear D gene. Trimming stripped 5 bases from V and 3 bases from J, with 15 bases between. The CDR3 has 14 amino acids. The germline CDR1 and CDR2 sequences are GEAIGNYY and EKD. CDR3 residues: CACATGVTSDKLIF. CDR3 bases: TGTGCCTGTGCCACAGGGGTAACCTCCGATAAACTCATCTTT.

This clone was found a few times. The chain is built from TRDV1 and TRDJ1; D possibly corresponds to TRDD2 (5 bases). There are 20 residues in the CDR3. CDR1 TSWWSYY and CDR2 QGS come from the germline V gene. The germline V and J ends were trimmed by 0 bases and 4 bases, with 27 bases remaining between them. CDR3 coding DNA: TGTGCTCTTGGGGAACTTCTACCTCCTCCATACCAACCCTACCGCGATAAACTCATCTTT. It yields the protein CALGELLPPPYQPYRDKLIF.

This clone has more than one count but fewer than ten. V and J are TRDV1 and TRDJ1; possible D gene TRDD2, 5 bases. The CDR3 loop spans 17 amino acids. V was clipped by 0 bases and J by 0 bases, with 14 bases between them. Germline loops: CDR1 TSWWSYY, CDR2 QGS. In nucleotides, the CDR3 is TGTGCTCTTGGGGAACTAGGGCGTCCTATATACACCGATAAACTCATCTTT. Protein product: CALGELGRPIYTDKLIF.

The chain carries TRDV2 and TRDJ3, with TRDD3 matching 11 bases. V shed 3 bases and J 1 base; nucleotides not matched to a gene: 16. The CDR3 loop spans 22 amino acids. CDR1 and CDR2 from the germline V gene are GEAIGNYY and EKD. The CDR3 DNA follows: TGTGCCTGTGACCCCCAATGGGGGATACGCTTCTTGAATTCCTGGGACACCCGACAGATGTTTTTC. Translation: CACDPQWGIRFLNSWDTRQMFF.

The chain carries TRDV1 and TRDJ2, with 7 bases fitting TRDD2. Germline CDR1 reads TSWWSYY; CDR2 reads QGS. Germline trimming cut 3 bases from V and 1 base from J; bases unmatched to any gene: 17. The CDR3 has 20 amino acids. In nucleotides, the CDR3 is TGTGCTCTTGGGGAGGCCTTCCTGGGAAACGATAAAGATTTGACAGCACAACTCTTCTTT. Amino acid sequence: CALGEAFLGNDKDLTAQLFF.

This clone was counted between two and nine times. The chain couples TRDV1 to TRDJ1; D is undetermined. CDR1 and CDR2 (germline): TSWWSYY, QGS. There are 17 residues in the CDR3. V was pared by 3 bases and J by 0 bases, with 17 bases between. The CDR3 DNA reads TGTGCTCTTGGGGACCCAGGAGCCAGGGACTACACCGATAAACTCATCTTT. It codes for CALGDPGARDYTDKLIF.

This clone has more than one count but fewer than ten. V and J are TRDV1 and TRDJ1; 9 bases map to TRDD3. Germline lookup yields CDR1 TSWWSYY and CDR2 QGS. This CDR3 region has 17 residues. J lost 2 bases, V lost 4 bases, and 11 bases had no gene match. The CDR3 sequence is CALGASGGDTGTDKLIF. CDR3 nucleotide sequence: TGTGCTCTTGGGGCCTCTGGGGGGGATACAGGTACCGATAAACTCATCTTT.

The chain couples TRDV1 to TRDJ1; possibly TRDD3 for D (6 bases). Germline-derived CDR1 and CDR2 are TSWWSYY and QGS. This CDR3 contains 19 residues. Trimming removed 6 bases from V and 0 bases from J, with 26 bases in between. CDR3 DNA: TGTGCTCTTGGTCGTCCCCGGGGTAACTGGGACCCGTACACCGATAAACTCATCTTT. It yields the protein CALGRPRGNWDPYTDKLIF.

This chain joins TRDV1 and TRDJ1; 13 bases match TRDD3. This CDR3 has 24 amino acids. Trimming cost V 0 bases and J 5 bases; bases outside gene matches: 27. The germline gives CDR1 TSWWSYY, CDR2 QGS. CDR3 sequence: CALGELTPFPFQLLGDTLGDKLIF. CDR3 nucleotides: TGTGCTCTTGGGGAACTCACCCCTTTCCCATTCCAATTACTGGGGGATACGCTCGGAGATAAACTCATCTTT.

The chain links TRDV1 to TRDJ1; a possible D gene is TRDD2 (5 bases). Germline loops: CDR1 TSWWSYY, CDR2 QGS. The CDR3 has 13 amino acids. Trimming pared 2 bases from V and 4 bases from J, leaving 8 bases between. The CDR3: CALGEGSYDKLIF. DNA for the CDR3: TGTGCTCTTGGGGAAGGGTCCTACGATAAACTCATCTTT.

This sequence joins TRDV1 and TRDJ1; D remains unclear. Germline V gives CDR1 TSWWSYY, CDR2 QGS. V lost 3 bases and J 2 bases, leaving 10 bases between the germline ends. The CDR3 is 14 amino acids. CDR3 nucleotides: TGTGCTCTTGGGGATACTCGGCCGACCGATAAACTCATCTTT. This translates into CALGDTRPTDKLIF.

A note on this clone: The sample holds other DNA sequences that translate to the same CDR3. The genes are TRDV1 and TRDJ1, with D perhaps matching TRDD3 (6 bases). CDR1 is TSWWSYY, CDR2 QGS, per germline. The CDR3 runs 19 residues. The V end was cut by 0 bases, the J end by 1 base, with 21 bases between. The CDR3 spells CALGELGAWGGICTDKLIF. DNA of the CDR3: TGTGCTCTTGGGGAACTAGGAGCGTGGGGCGGGATATGCACCGATAAACTCATCTTT.

This clone appeared a single time. V gene TRDV1 combines with J gene TRDJ1; D remains ambiguous. Germline CDR1 is TSWWSYY and CDR2 is QGS. This CDR3 spans 21 amino acids. The V and J ends lost 2 bases and 0 bases respectively, with 28 bases between them. This CDR3 is CALGETSEACTRDTYTDKLIF. The CDR3 DNA reads TGTGCTCTTGGGGAAACCTCCGAGGCTTGTACGAGGGACACGTACACCGATAAACTCATCTTT.

This rearrangement joins TRDV1 to TRDJ1; 8 nucleotides agree with TRDD3. With 0 bases clipped from V and 0 bases from J, the junction kept 21 bases outside the gene matches. From germline, CDR1 is TSWWSYY and CDR2 QGS. This CDR3 is built from 22 residues. DNA of the CDR3: TGTGCTCTTGGGGAACTATTCCCCTCTCCTCGTCTGGGGGACACCTACACCGATAAACTCATCTTT. This gives the protein CALGELFPSPRLGDTYTDKLIF.

In its sample, this clone was seen a few times. This sequence joins TRDV1 and TRDJ1; 10 positions agree with TRDD3. The germline V gene has CDR1 TSWWSYY and CDR2 QGS. V gave up 3 bases and J gave up 0 bases; unmatched junction bases: 28. The CDR3 consists of 24 residues. The CDR3 nucleotides read TGTGCTCTTGGGGACGCTTCCCCTTCGGCTCACTGGGGGATGGCCTTTAAGTACACCGATAAACTCATCTTT. Protein product: CALGDASPSAHWGMAFKYTDKLIF.

V and J are TRDV1 and TRDJ1; no firm D call. The V gene lost 4 bases and the J gene lost 3 bases, with 27 bases spanning the gap. The CDR3 runs 19 residues. Germline V lookup: CDR1 TSWWSYY, CDR2 QGS. The CDR3 reads CALGVGSRSTLGFADKLIF. The CDR3, as DNA: TGTGCTCTTGGGGTAGGGTCTCGTTCTACCCTAGGATTCGCCGATAAACTCATCTTT.

This clone was seen a handful of times. The chain recombines TRDV1 with TRDJ1; 8 bases are shared with TRDD3. The J segment lost 5 bases and the V segment lost 2 bases, leaving 16 bases of the junction unmatched. The CDR3 totals 18 residues. Looked up from germline, CDR1 is TSWWSYY and CDR2 is QGS. CDR3 region: CALGENRGWGILRDKLIF. CDR3 coding DNA: TGTGCTCTTGGGGAAAACAGAGGATGGGGGATTTTGAGGGATAAACTCATCTTT.

The chain recombines TRDV1 with TRDJ1; the D is unclear. Trimming cost V 5 bases and J 5 bases, with 6 bases left between them. The germline gives CDR1 TSWWSYY, CDR2 QGS. The CDR3 covers 11 residues. CDR3 DNA sequence: TGTGCTCTTGGGCTCGGAGATAAACTCATCTTT. It codes for CALGLGDKLIF.

This clone showed up just a few times. The V and J genes are TRDV1 and TRDJ1; D gene unclear. The length of the CDR3 is 14 residues. The V gene lost 5 bases and the J gene lost 0 bases, with 10 bases spanning the gap. The germline V gene encodes CDR1 TSWWSYY and CDR2 QGS. CDR3 loop: CALGIPPYTDKLIF. DNA of the CDR3: TGTGCTCTTGGGATTCCCCCGTACACCGATAAACTCATCTTT.

The chain joins TRDV1 to TRDJ2; D remains unclear. The germline V gene encodes CDR1 TSWWSYY and CDR2 QGS. The length of the CDR3 is 12 residues. The V gene lost 6 bases and the J gene lost 4 bases, with 6 bases spanning the gap. The CDR3 reads CALGPQTAQLFF. The CDR3 coding sequence is TGTGCTCTTGGTCCCCAGACAGCACAACTCTTCTTT.

There are a few counts of this clone. The chain links TRDV1 to TRDJ1; 7 nucleotides match TRDD3. From germline, CDR1 is TSWWSYY and CDR2 QGS. V was pared by 0 bases and J by 0 bases, with 4 bases of the junction left unmatched. The CDR3 has 16 amino acids. CDR3 loop: CALGELGGSYTDKLIF. The CDR3 DNA sequence: TGTGCTCTTGGGGAACTAGGGGGATCCTACACCGATAAACTCATCTTT.

The genes are TRDV1 and TRDJ1; 9 bases are a match to TRDD3. Germline CDR1 and CDR2: TSWWSYY and QGS. Losses at the gene ends were 1 base for V and 1 base for J; bases not matched to a gene: 16. The CDR3 is 20 amino acids. CDR3 residues: CALGERHFLPGGFTTDKLIF. The CDR3 region has the DNA TGTGCTCTTGGGGAACGGCACTTCCTCCCTGGGGGATTCACCACCGATAAACTCATCTTT.